The clone carrying this T cell receptor beta chain was counted only a few times. This sample was included in a study of OX40 agonist ivuxolimab in advanced cancers. Sequencing used immunoSEQ multiplex PCR; TCRdb keeps in-frame clones, though not all of them. The table records around 94,000 clones, approximately 85% of them present only once. The CDR3 has 12 amino acids. CDR1 is SGHNT and CDR2 is YENEEA in the germline V gene. V was clipped by 5 bases and J by 3 bases, with 4 bases between them. Sequences were derived from CD4+ or CD8+ T cells sorted from blood, sampled in a trial of the OX40 agonist ivuxolimab. The chain carries TRBV11-3 and TRBJ2-2; D gene uncertain. The source of this sequence is an adult with an advanced solid tumor such as melanoma, head and neck, liver or kidney cancer. CDR3 region: CASSPHTGELFF. DNA for the CDR3: TGTGCCAGCAGCCCCCACACCGGGGAGCTGTTTTTT.